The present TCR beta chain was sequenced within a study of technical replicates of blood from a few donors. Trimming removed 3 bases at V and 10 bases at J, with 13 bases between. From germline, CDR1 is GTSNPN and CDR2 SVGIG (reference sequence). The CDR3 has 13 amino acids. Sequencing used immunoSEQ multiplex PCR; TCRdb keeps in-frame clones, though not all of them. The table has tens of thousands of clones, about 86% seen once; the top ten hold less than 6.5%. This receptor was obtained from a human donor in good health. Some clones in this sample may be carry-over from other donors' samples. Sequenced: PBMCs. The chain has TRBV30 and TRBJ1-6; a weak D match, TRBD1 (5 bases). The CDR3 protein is CAWSIRGNSPLHF. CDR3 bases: TGTGCCTGGAGCATTAGGGGAAACTCACCCCTCCACTTT.